The 28 T cell receptor beta chains presented below share a single source sample, sequenced in a study of OX40 agonist ivuxolimab in advanced cancers. TCRdb's table, derived via immunoSEQ multiplex PCR, lists solely in-frame clones and lacks some. The sample lists 69,000 or so clones; approximately 90% were seen once. The material was CD4+ or CD8+ T cells sorted from blood, obtained in a trial of the OX40 agonist ivuxolimab. These receptors originate from an adult with an advanced solid tumor such as melanoma, head and neck, liver or kidney cancer.

The chain uses TRBV18 and TRBJ2-3; D uncertain. CDR1 and CDR2 from the germline V gene are KGHSH and LQKENI. The CDR3 is made up of 15 amino acids. V was clipped by 3 bases and J by 3 bases, with 13 bases between them. The CDR3 here is CASSPPGLGTDTQYF. The CDR3 nucleotides read TGTGCCAGCTCACCCCCGGGCTTGGGTACAGATACGCAGTATTTT.

V is TRBV2 and J is TRBJ1-6; D is undetermined. This CDR3 is 13 amino acids long. With 8 bases removed from V and 7 bases from J, the gap between germline ends came to 12 bases. Germline values: CDR1 SNHLY, CDR2 FYNNEI. DNA of the CDR3: TGTGCCAGCGGGGAGGAGGGAAATTCACCCCTCCACTTT. Translating it yields CASGEEGNSPLHF.

This clone is a singleton in its sample. The genes are TRBV5-1 and TRBJ1-1; the D is unclear. Germline lookup yields CDR1 SGHRS and CDR2 YFSETQ. Trimming stripped 4 bases from V and 3 bases from J, with 10 bases between. This CDR3 has 13 residues. CDR3 coding DNA: TGCGCCAGCAGCCCGCCCGGTTACACTGAAGCTTTCTTT. It encodes CASSPPGYTEAFF.

This chain joins TRBV7-2 and TRBJ2-7; D unresolved. This CDR3 is 13 amino acids long. Germline-derived CDR1 and CDR2 are SGHTA and FQGNSA. With 4 bases removed from V and 3 bases from J, the gap between germline ends came to 10 bases. CDR3 protein: CASSSPNSYEQYF. Here the CDR3 DNA reads TGTGCCAGCAGCTCCCCTAACAGCTACGAGCAGTACTTC. The full variable domain, rest sourced from reference TRBV7-2 and TRBJ2-7, is GAGVSQSPSNKVTEKGKDVELRCDPISGHTALYWYRQSLGQGLEFLIYFQGNSAPDKSGLPSDRFSAERTGGSVSTLTIQRTQQEDSAVYLCASSSPNSYEQYFGPGTRLTVT.

The V call is TRBV5-1, the J call TRBJ1-1, with 8 bases matching TRBD1. CDR1 SGHRS and CDR2 YFSETQ come from the germline V gene. The CDR3 consists of 15 residues. The V segment lost 3 bases and the J segment 4 bases; nucleotides outside the gene matches: 8. CDR3 bases: TGCGCCAGCAGCTCCGCCGGGACAGGAGTCACTGAAGCTTTCTTT. Its translation: CASSSAGTGVTEAFF.

This chain connects TRBV30 to TRBJ1-2; tentatively, D is TRBD1 (6 bases). The CDR3 has 14 amino acids. Germline lookup yields CDR1 GTSNPN and CDR2 SVGIG (reference sequence). V was trimmed by 2 bases and J by 3 bases, leaving 13 bases between them. The CDR3 region is CAWSQLDRYYGYTF. The CDR3 bases are TGTGCCTGGAGTCAGCTGGACAGATACTATGGCTACACCTTC.

CDR3 nucleotides: TGTGCCAGCAGCGAGGACCTACTTTACAATGAGCAGTTCTTC. Translating gives CASSEDLLYNEQFF. The genes are TRBV9 and TRBJ2-1; D call uncertain. Trimming took off 3 bases at V and 4 bases at J, with 11 bases between the two ends. CDR1 SGDLS and CDR2 YYNGEE come from the germline V gene. This CDR3 has 14 amino acids.

This clone was recorded only once. The gene calls are TRBV11-2 and TRBJ2-1; TRBD2 is a possible D gene (6 bases). The CDR3 spans 14 residues. V was shortened by 1 base and J by 3 bases, with 7 bases between the two germline ends. Per the germline V gene, CDR1 is SGHAT and CDR2 is FQNNGV. The CDR3 region is CASSLGGVYNEQFF. CDR3 coding DNA: TGTGCCAGCAGCTTAGGCGGGGTCTACAATGAGCAGTTCTTC.

The genes are TRBV4-2 and TRBJ1-5; D unclear. The CDR3 is 15 residues long. With 0 bases removed from V and 4 bases from J, the gap between germline ends came to 10 bases. Germline CDR1 is LGHNA and CDR2 is YNFKEQ. This CDR3 reads CASSQDKAINQPQHF. CDR3 DNA: TGTGCCAGCAGCCAAGATAAGGCTATTAATCAGCCCCAGCATTTT.

The chain uses TRBV5-4 and TRBJ2-7, with D uncertain. The CDR3 consists of 13 residues. V was cut by 4 bases and J by 6 bases, with 14 bases left in between. Germline V gene lookup returns CDR1 SGHNT and CDR2 YYREEE (reference sequence). The CDR3 region has the DNA TGTGCCAGCAGCCCTGACTCCTTTGGCGAGCAGTACTTC. Translating gives CASSPDSFGEQYF.

The rearrangement links TRBV2 to TRBJ1-2; 7 bases fit TRBD1. Trimming took 1 base from V and 5 from J; bases not matched to a gene: 7. This CDR3 region has 15 residues. Germline CDR1 and CDR2: SNHLY and FYNNEI. This CDR3 is CASSEEKGQVYGYTF. The CDR3, as DNA: TGTGCCAGCAGTGAAGAAAAAGGACAGGTATATGGCTACACCTTC.

This sequence joins TRBV11-2 and TRBJ1-1; 9 nucleotides match TRBD1. V dropped 5 bases and J dropped 4; count of bases not matched to a gene: 5. Germline loops: CDR1 SGHAT, CDR2 FQNNGV. The CDR3 consists of 14 residues. The CDR3 DNA reads TGTGCCAGCAGCCCAACAGGGGGCGGCACTGAAGCTTTCTTT. It encodes CASSPTGGGTEAFF.

The CDR3 region is CASSPGGSEAFF. As DNA, the CDR3 is TGCGCCAGCAGCCCGGGCGGCAGTGAAGCTTTCTTT. The chain uses TRBV5-1 and TRBJ1-1, with no clear D. This CDR3 spans 12 amino acids. CDR1 is SGHRS, CDR2 YFSETQ, per germline. V was pared by 4 bases and J by 7 bases, with 11 bases between.

The genes are TRBV30 and TRBJ2-1, with 9 bases identical to TRBD1. The CDR3 covers 14 residues. CDR1 is GTSNPN, CDR2 SVGIG, per germline (reference sequence). V gave up 5 bases and J gave up 2 bases; unmatched junction bases: 4. The CDR3 bases are TGTGCCTGGTGGACAGGGGTTACCTACAATGAGCAGTTCTTC. It specifies CAWWTGVTYNEQFF.

The rearrangement uses TRBV2 and TRBJ2-7, with D perhaps matching TRBD1 (6 bases). V was clipped by 6 bases and J by 0 bases, with 12 bases between them. The CDR3 length is 14 residues. CDR1 SNHLY and CDR2 FYNNEI come from the germline V gene. The CDR3: CASRDRTVSYEQYF. For the CDR3, the DNA is TGTGCCAGCAGGGACCGGACAGTCTCCTACGAGCAGTACTTC.

In this sample, this clone turned up once. The V call is TRBV4-1, the J call TRBJ2-5; 9 nucleotides agree with TRBD2. The CDR3 consists of 16 residues. The germline CDR1 and CDR2 sequences are MGHRA and YSYEKL. V trimming: 0 bases; J trimming: 4 bases; junction bases outside the gene matches: 6. In DNA form, the CDR3 reads TGCGCCAGCAGCCAAGATGGGCGGGGGGGTGGAGAGACCCAGTACTTC. Its translation is CASSQDGRGGGETQYF.

In this sample, this clone turned up once. The chain recombines TRBV10-3 with TRBJ2-5; the match to TRBD2 covers 13 bases. This CDR3 is built from 17 residues. The J segment lost 5 bases and the V segment lost 4 bases, leaving 10 bases of the junction unmatched. Per germline, CDR1 ENHRY and CDR2 SYGVKD. CDR3 residues: CAISATSGGLGMETQYF. CDR3 nucleotide sequence: TGTGCCATCAGTGCGACTAGCGGGGGGCTCGGTATGGAGACCCAGTACTTC.

The chain has TRBV30 and TRBJ2-7; 11 bases align to TRBD2. V trimming: 1 base; J trimming: 6 bases; junction bases outside the gene matches: 2. Germline V gene lookup returns CDR1 GTSNPN and CDR2 SVGIG (reference sequence). This CDR3 contains 13 residues. CDR3 sequence reads: CAWSGGTSGEQYF. Here the CDR3 DNA reads TGTGCCTGGAGTGGCGGGACTAGCGGCGAGCAGTACTTC.

This chain links TRBV2 with TRBJ1-3; D uncertain. CDR3 length: 15 amino acids. V was shortened by 3 bases and J by 0 bases, with 9 bases between the two germline ends. Germline V gives CDR1 SNHLY, CDR2 FYNNEI. CDR3 sequence: CASSEVNPSGNTIYF. The DNA for the CDR3 is TGTGCCAGCAGTGAGGTAAACCCCTCTGGAAACACCATATATTTT.

This clone showed up just a few times. This chain joins TRBV27 and TRBJ1-2, with 8 bases that match TRBD1. Germline CDR1 reads MNHEY; CDR2 reads SMNVEV (reference sequence). Trimming took 3 bases from V and 8 from J; bases not matched to a gene: 5. The CDR3 has 13 residues. This chain's CDR3 is CASSLDRARGYTF. As DNA, the CDR3 is TGTGCCAGCAGTTTGGACAGGGCGAGAGGCTACACCTTC.

V and J are TRBV28 and TRBJ1-6, with no clear D. The germline gives CDR1 MDHEN, CDR2 SYDVKM. The CDR3 length is 14 residues. V was clipped by 8 bases and J by 7 bases, with 15 bases between them. The CDR3 region has the DNA TGTGCCAGCGGGCCGGGCCCAGTAAATTCACCCCTCCACTTT. Amino acid sequence: CASGPGPVNSPLHF.

CDR3 nucleotides: TGTGCCAGCGGGGGGAGAAACCAAGAGACCCAGTACTTC. This codes for CASGGRNQETQYF. This chain links TRBV2 with TRBJ2-5; D perhaps matches TRBD2 (6 bases). The germline gives CDR1 SNHLY, CDR2 FYNNEI. The CDR3 runs 13 residues. The ends were cut back, 8 bases at V and 0 bases at J, with 10 bases in the middle.

This chain uses TRBV6-1 with TRBJ2-2; 10 bases map to TRBD2. The V gene's germline CDR1 is MNHNS and CDR2 SASEGT. The CDR3 has 17 residues. V shed 4 bases, J shed 0 bases, and the junction held 5 bases outside the gene matches. The CDR3 loop is CASSVLAGDANTGELFF. Here the CDR3 DNA reads TGTGCCAGCAGTGTGCTAGCGGGAGACGCGAACACCGGGGAGCTGTTTTTT.

Here the CDR3 DNA reads TGTGCCAGCAGCCTCGGACAGGTTTATAGCAATCAGCCCCAGCATTTT. Amino acids: CASSLGQVYSNQPQHF. The gene calls are TRBV7-2 and TRBJ1-5, with TRBD1 matching 7 bases. The CDR3 consists of 16 residues. Trimming removed 5 bases from V and 0 bases from J; junction bases left unmatched: 7. CDR1 SGHTA and CDR2 FQGNSA come from the germline V gene.

The chain recombines TRBV6-5 with TRBJ2-5; D possibly corresponds to TRBD1 (5 bases). The CDR3 spans 14 residues. Germline V gene data show CDR1 as MNHEY and CDR2 as SVGAGI. V was trimmed by 4 bases and J by 4 bases, leaving 13 bases between them. CDR3 amino acids: CASSLDTFLETQYF. The DNA for the CDR3 is TGTGCCAGCAGTTTGGACACTTTTTTAGAGACCCAGTACTTC.

The chain recombines TRBV6-1 with TRBJ2-7; 7 bases are shared with TRBD1. CDR1 and CDR2 from the germline V gene are MNHNS and SASEGT. This CDR3 spans 15 amino acids. The V segment lost 5 bases and the J segment 4 bases; nucleotides outside the gene matches: 11. CDR3 sequence: CASSKGGEKGYEQYF. As DNA, the CDR3 is TGTGCCAGCAGTAAAGGGGGCGAGAAAGGGTACGAGCAGTACTTC.

A note on this clone: Compared with germline, one end of the junction differs, possibly owing to a read error. J is TRBJ2-1 and V is TRBV7-7; TRBD2 aligns across 8 bases. This CDR3 spans 15 amino acids. Germline loops: CDR1 SSHAT, CDR2 FNYEAQ (reference sequence). CDR3 coding DNA: TGTGCTAGCAGCCGGGGGGGGGCCGAATCTAATGAGCAGTTCTTC. Its translation is CASSRGGAESNEQFF. Supplemented by reference TRBV7-7 and TRBJ2-1, the full variable domain reads GAGVSQSPRYKVTKRGQDVTLRCDPISSHATLYWYQQALGQGPEFLTYFNYEAQPDKSGLPSDRFSAERPEGSISTLTIQRTEQRDSAMYRCASSRGGAESNEQFFGPGTRLTVL.

The V call is TRBV7-9, the J call TRBJ2-1; 9 bases agree with TRBD2. CDR3 length: 16 amino acids. Germline loops: CDR1 SEHNR, CDR2 FQNEAQ (reference sequence). With V trimmed by 5 bases and J by 5 bases, 10 bases remained unmatched. The CDR3 DNA follows: TGTGCCAGCAGCCCCCGCCGCGGGGGGGCTCACAATGAGCAGTTCTTC. Protein: CASSPRRGGAHNEQFF.